This is a list of T cell receptor beta chains from one sample in a study of T cell responses to AZD1222 COVID-19 vaccine. Sequencing used immunoSEQ multiplex PCR; TCRdb keeps in-frame clones, though not all of them. The sample has around 130,000 clones, about nine tenths seen once; the top ten hold 18%. This sample comprised peripheral blood, obtained on day 0 of MenACWY control vaccination. Receptor source: an adult in good health. CDR3s include the opening cysteine and the closing phenylalanine or tryptophan. D genes are given only for firm matches. Part of the rows lack a size; the others show once, few, many or a class for expanded clones.

>TRBV19|NA|NA|TRBJ1-5
TGTGCCAGTAGTGTGAGGGGGAAGAATCAGCCCCAGCATTTT
CASSVRGKNQPQHF
>TRBV15|NA|NA|TRBJ2-2
TGTGCCACCAGCAACTACCGGGGCTCTGGCGGGCACACCGGGGAGCTGTTTTTT
CATSNYRGSGGHTGELFF
>TRBV2|NA|NA|TRBJ2-1
TGTGCCAGCAGTGCAAGTACCCCCTCTACCTACAATGAGCAGTTCTTC
CASSASTPSTYNEQFF
>TRBV9|TRBD2|NA|TRBJ2-3
TGTGCCAGCAGCGTCTGGCGGGGGAGCACAGATACGCAGTATTTT
CASSVWRGSTDTQYF
>TRBV7-7|TRBD2|NA|TRBJ2-1
TGTGCCAGCAGCTTACGGCGGGAGAACTACAATGAGCAGTTCTTC
CASSLRRENYNEQFF
>TRBV19|TRBD1|NA|TRBJ1-5
TGTGCCAGTAGTCGCGACAGGGACAATCAGCCCCAGCATTTT
CASSRDRDNQPQHF
>TRBV6-5|NA|NA|TRBJ1-2
TGTGCCAGCAGTTACTCGAAAGTTTTGGCCCGCTATGGCTACACCTTC
CASSYSKVLARYGYTF
>TRBV5-6|TRBD1|NA|TRBJ2-5
TGTGCCAGCAGCGGGGGACAGCGGGAGACCCAGTACTTC
CASSGGQRETQYF
>TRBV6-1|TRBD1|NA|TRBJ2-7
TGTGCCAGCAGTGAAGCATCGGGACAGGGTTCCTACGAGCAGTACTTC
CASSEASGQGSYEQYF
>TRBV5-1|NA|NA|TRBJ2-3
TGCGCCTCCACATCCGGGTGGGCGGTAAGCACAGATACGCAGTATTTT
CASTSGWAVSTDTQYF
>TRBV13|TRBD2|NA|TRBJ2-1
TGTGCCAGCAGCTTCGAAGGCGGGAGCTTCAATGAGCAGTTCTTC
CASSFEGGSFNEQFF
>TRBV28|TRBD1|NA|TRBJ2-7
TGTGCCAGCAGTTTATTGGGTCGATGGATATTGCCGGGACAGAATGCCTACGAGCAGTACTTC
CASSLLGRWILPGQNAYEQYF
>TRBV28|TRBD2|NA|TRBJ2-1
TGTGCCAGCAGTTGGCGGGGGAATGAGCAGTTCTTC
CASSWRGNEQFF
>TRBV3-1/TRBV3-2|NA|NA|TRBJ2-7
TGTGCCAGCAGCAACGCGGGACTCTTCTCCTACGAGCAGTACTTC
CASSNAGLFSYEQYF
>TRBV5-1|TRBD2|once|TRBJ2-1
TGCGCCAGCAGAAGGGTTAGCGGGAGGGCACGCAATGAGCAGTTCTTC
CASRRVSGRARNEQFF
>TRBV11-3|TRBD1|NA|TRBJ2-5
TGTGCCAGCAGCTCCACAGGGGATGTGGAGACCCAGTACTTC
CASSSTGDVETQYF
>TRBV6-5|TRBD1|NA|TRBJ1-2
TGTGCCAGCACGGAGGGACAGCTCTATGGCTACACCTTC
CASTEGQLYGYTF
>TRBV5-1|NA|NA|TRBJ1-1
TGCGCCAGCAGGACGATACCGGGGAACACTGAAGCTTTCTTT
CASRTIPGNTEAFF
>TRBV4-1|TRBD1|NA|TRBJ2-7
TGCGCCAGCAGCCCCCGGACAGGGCGGGAGCAGTACTTC
CASSPRTGREQYF
>TRBV6-5|TRBD2|NA|TRBJ2-7
TGTGCCAGCAAGACGGGAGGCCTCTACGAGCAGTACTTC
CASKTGGLYEQYF
>TRBV5-1|NA|NA|TRBJ1-3
TGCGCCAGCAGCTTTGGAGGAGACGGAAACACCATATATTTT
CASSFGGDGNTIYF
>TRBV11-2|TRBD2|NA|TRBJ2-1
TGTGCCAGCAGCAGAGGACTAGCGGGAGCAAATGAGCAGTTCTTC
CASSRGLAGANEQFF
>TRBV27|NA|NA|TRBJ1-6
TGTGCCAGCAGTGAGGGGATTATAGGTTATTCACCCCTCCACTTT
CASSEGIIGYSPLHF
>TRBV28|TRBD2|NA|TRBJ2-7
TGTGCCAGCAGTTTAGGGACTAGCGGAGCCTACGAGCAGTACTTC
CASSLGTSGAYEQYF
>TRBV9|NA|NA|TRBJ2-3
TGTGCCAGCAGCGTAGAGGACTCCGCAGATACGCAGTATTTT
CASSVEDSADTQYF
>TRBV12-3/TRBV12-4|NA|NA|TRBJ1-1
TGTGCCAGCAGTTTAGCAGGGGACACTGAAGCTTTCTTT
CASSLAGDTEAFF
>TRBV18|NA|NA|TRBJ2-7
TGTGCCAGCTCCGGAGGCGGGGACGGGCAATACGAGCAGTACTTC
CASSGGGDGQYEQYF
>TRBV5-6|NA|NA|TRBJ1-1
TGTGCCAGCAGCACCGATCTCAGGATGACAGCTTTCTTT
CASSTDLRMTAFF
>TRBV5-1|NA|NA|TRBJ1-2
TGCGCCAGCAGCTTGCAGGAGGCGAGGGCGGGACTTGGCTACACCTTC
CASSLQEARAGLGYTF
>TRBV5-1|TRBD2|NA|TRBJ2-1
TGCGCCAGCAGCTTGGTAAATACTTGGCGGGAGGGATCCTACAATGAGCAGTTCTTC
CASSLVNTWREGSYNEQFF
>TRBV28|NA|NA|TRBJ1-1
TGTGCCAGCAGTACACAGGGCCCTGAAGCTTTCTTT
CASSTQGPEAFF